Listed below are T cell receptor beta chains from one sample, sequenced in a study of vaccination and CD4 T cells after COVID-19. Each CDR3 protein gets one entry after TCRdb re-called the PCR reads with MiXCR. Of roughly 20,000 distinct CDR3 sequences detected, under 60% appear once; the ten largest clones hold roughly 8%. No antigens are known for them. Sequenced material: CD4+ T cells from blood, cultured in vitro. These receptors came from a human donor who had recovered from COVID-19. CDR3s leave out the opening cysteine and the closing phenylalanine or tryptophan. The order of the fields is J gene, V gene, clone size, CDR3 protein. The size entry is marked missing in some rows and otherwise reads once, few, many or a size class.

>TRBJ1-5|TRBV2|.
ASSEAGTSNQPQH
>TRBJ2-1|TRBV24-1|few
ATSTGLATHEQF
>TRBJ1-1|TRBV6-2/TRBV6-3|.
ASSYTGTMNTEAF
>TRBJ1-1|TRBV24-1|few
ATSDHRVAF
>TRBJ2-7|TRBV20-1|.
SPGGTGVYEQY
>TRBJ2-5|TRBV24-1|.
ATSVQGETQY
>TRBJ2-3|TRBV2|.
ASGRLGGTDTQY
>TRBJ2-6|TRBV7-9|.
ASSLLGSGANVLT
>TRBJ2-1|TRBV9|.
ASSVGLGTYNEQF
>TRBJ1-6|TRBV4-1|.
ASSPGDRRRGNSPLH
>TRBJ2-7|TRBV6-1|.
ASTAGGGASYEQY
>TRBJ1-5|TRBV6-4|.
ASSDSIGQPQH
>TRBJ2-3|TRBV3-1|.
ASSADNLWSGYTDTQY
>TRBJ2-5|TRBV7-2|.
ASSLGRGTGAQETQY
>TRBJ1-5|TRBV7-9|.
ASSSNANQPQH
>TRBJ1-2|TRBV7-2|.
ASSSIRGGYT
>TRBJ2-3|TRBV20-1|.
SARDRTGQTDTQY
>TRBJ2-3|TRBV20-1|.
SVRRASGYTDTQY
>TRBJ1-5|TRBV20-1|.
SARNWGRVNQPQH
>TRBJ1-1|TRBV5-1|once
ASSSGLSNTEAF
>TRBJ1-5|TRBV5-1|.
ASSRDSSNQPQH
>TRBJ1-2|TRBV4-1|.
ASSHHDRANYGYT
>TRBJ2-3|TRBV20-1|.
SARRNVPSGLAGITDTQY
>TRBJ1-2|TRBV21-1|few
ASSRGGYSYGYT
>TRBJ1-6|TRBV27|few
ASSLRTGGKTPLH
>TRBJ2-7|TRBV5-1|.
ASGQDTNSYEQY
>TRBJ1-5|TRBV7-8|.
ASSLGVTGNRPQH
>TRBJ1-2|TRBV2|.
ASRGPEQGTGT